This T cell receptor beta chain was obtained from a study of blood T cell repertoires in COVID-19. TCRdb's copy holds only in-frame clones and misses some; the assay was immunoSEQ multiplex PCR. The table includes about 150,000 clones, about 80% detected once. CDR1 SGHNT and CDR2 YENEEA come from the germline V gene. The CDR3 contains 17 residues. V lost 5 bases, J lost 4 bases, and 21 bases lay in between. This TCR was sampled from a man aged 60 to 69 with acute or convalescent COVID-19. The chain joins TRBV11-3 to TRBJ1-3; no clear D. The sample taken for sequencing was peripheral blood. The CDR3 coding sequence is TGTGCCAGCAGCCGCATCGGGTGGTGCCGCTCCGGAAACACCATATATTTT. It specifies CASSRIGWCRSGNTIYF.